This TCR beta chain stems from a study of OX40 agonist ivuxolimab in advanced cancers. Whole-study context: Patients were dosed with the agonistic anti-OX40 (CD134) antibody ivuxolimab. Three partial responders included one hepatocellular carcinoma patient and two cutaneous melanoma patients. Study-level findings and limits: On average, CD8+ T cells showed a greater number of expanded clones than CD4+.

The V end was cut by 4 bases, the J end by 7 bases, with 17 bases between. The CDR3 runs to 14 residues. The germline gives CDR1 SGHDT, CDR2 YYEEEE. Using immunoSEQ multiplex PCR, the repertoire was profiled, and TCRdb retains in-frame clones only, with some absent. The table has about 65,000 clones, roughly 91% seen once. A word on this clone: The antigen remains undetermined.

Patients who had autoimmune disease history or got systemic immunosuppression were left out. The rearrangement links TRBV5-6 to TRBJ1-2; D may be TRBD1 (5 bases). The starting material was CD4+ or CD8+ T cells sorted from blood, obtained in a trial of the OX40 agonist ivuxolimab. The origin of this receptor is an adult with an advanced solid tumor such as melanoma, head and neck, liver or kidney cancer. The CDR3: CASSPRPGLSGYTF. DNA for the CDR3: TGTGCCAGCAGCCCCAGACCGGGACTAAGTGGCTACACCTTC. The variable domain in full, with the rest retrieved from reference TRBV5-6 and TRBJ1-2, is DAGVTQSPTHLIKTRGQQVTLRCSPKSGHDTVSWYQQALGQGPQFIFQYYEEEERQRGNFPDRFSGHQFPNYSSELNVNALLLGDSALYLCASSPRPGLSGYTFGSGTRLTVV.